The clone carrying this T cell receptor beta chain is a singleton in its sample. The data stem from a study of technical replicates of blood from several donors. Repertoires were generated with immunoSEQ multiplex PCR, while TCRdb's copy carries only in-frame clones and drops some. Of approximately 52,000 clones in the sample, 92% were seen once. Germline CDR1 SEHNR, CDR2 FQNEAQ (reference sequence). Trimming pared 6 bases from V and 0 bases from J, leaving 11 bases between. There are 15 residues in the CDR3. The TCR sequence derives from a human donor in good health. Some clones in this sample may be carry-over from other donors' samples. The material sequenced was PBMCs. This rearrangement joins TRBV7-9 to TRBJ1-4; no firm D call. CDR3 sequence reads: CASSFPQATNEKLFF. For the CDR3, the DNA is TGTGCCAGCAGTTTCCCCCAGGCAACTAATGAAAAACTGTTTTTT.